This is a list of T cell receptor beta chains from one sample in a study of beta chain features in type 1 diabetes. Clones were read by immunoSEQ multiplex PCR, and TCRdb kept only the in-frame ones, dropping some. The data contain 250,000 to 400,000 clones, approximately 15% of them singletons. The sequencing sample was made of central memory CD4+ T cells from blood. The receptor set was obtained from a man aged 30-40 years in good health. Each CDR3 is given with its conserved first and last residue. D genes are given only for firm matches. Size is omitted from some rows. Given values are once, few, many or a class for expanded clones.

D	size	V	J	DNA	CDR3
.	.	TRBV4-1	TRBJ1-2	TGTGCCAGCAGCCAAGCTGGTGGCTACACCTTC	CASSQAGGYTF
.	.	TRBV9	TRBJ1-5	TGTGCCAGCAGCGTAGAACCCCACAGCCCAATGAGGCCCCAGCATTTT	CASSVEPHSPMRPQHF
.	.	TRBV7-9	TRBJ2-4	TGTGCCAGCAGCCCCGGACGGAATGCCAAAAACATTCAGTACTTC	CASSPGRNAKNIQYF
.	.	TRBV27	TRBJ1-1	TGTGCTAGTGGGCGGGGGGGGACTGAAGCTTTCTTT	CASGRGGTEAFF
TRBD1	few	TRBV30	TRBJ2-6	TGTGCCTGGAGTGTACAGGGGAGCTCTGGGGCCAACGTCCTGACTTTC	CAWSVQGSSGANVLTF
TRBD1	.	TRBV10-3	TRBJ1-1	TGTGCCACCTCGATGATGGACAGGATCGGACTGAGTACTGAAGCTTTCTTT	CATSMMDRIGLSTEAFF
.	few	TRBV15	TRBJ2-5	TGTGCCACCAGCAGAGGACAAGAGACCCAGTACTTC	CATSRGQETQYF
TRBD2	.	TRBV27	TRBJ2-3	TGTGCCAGCAGTCCAGGGTTATCTAGCGGGGGGGAACTCACAGATACGCAGTATTTT	CASSPGLSSGGELTDTQYF
.	.	TRBV7-4	TRBJ2-1	TGTGCCAGCAGCTCCGAGACGGGTGAGCAGTTCTTC	CASSSETGEQFF
.	few	TRBV6-6	TRBJ1-2	TGTGCCAGCAGTTACTCTGGGGGAGCGGGGTATGGCTACACCTTC	CASSYSGGAGYGYTF
.	.	TRBV6-5	TRBJ1-2	TGTGCCAGCCATAGGTTCCCCTATGGCTACACCTTC	CASHRFPYGYTF
.	few	TRBV6-5	TRBJ2-2	TGTGCCAGCAGGAAGCAGGCTCTCGGGGGCGGGGAGCTGTTTTTT	CASRKQALGGGELFF
.	few	TRBV5-1	TRBJ2-1	TGCGCCAGCAGCCAGGGACCCGCGGCCAATGAGCAGTTCTTC	CASSQGPAANEQFF
TRBD2	.	TRBV9	TRBJ2-2	TGTGCCAGCAGCGCAGGACTAGCGGGATTTTCCGGGGAGCTGTTTTTT	CASSAGLAGFSGELFF
.	few	TRBV28	TRBJ1-2	TGTGCCAGCAGCAGTGGGGGCTATGGCTACACCTTC	CASSSGGYGYTF
.	few	TRBV4-3	TRBJ2-7	TGCGCCAGCAGCCAAGTGGGGACGGCCTACGAGCAGTACTTC	CASSQVGTAYEQYF
.	.	TRBV25-1	TRBJ2-7	TGTGCCAGCAGTGTCCAGGCCAGGGGCCACGAGCAGTACTTC	CASSVQARGHEQYF
TRBD1	many	TRBV6-5	TRBJ2-7	TGTGCCAGCAGTTTGGACAGGGGGGACCCCTACGAGCAGTACTTC	CASSLDRGDPYEQYF
.	few	TRBV9	TRBJ1-1	TGTGCCAGCACCGACGGGGAGATGAACACTGAAGCTTTCTTT	CASTDGEMNTEAFF
.	.	TRBV2	TRBJ1-4	TGTACCAGCAGTGCTACACCAAATGAAAAACTGTTTTTT	CTSSATPNEKLFF
.	.	TRBV19	TRBJ2-3	TGTGCCAGTAGTCCGAAAGCACAGGGTAGAGGAGATACGCAGTATTTT	CASSPKAQGRGDTQYF
.	few	TRBV7-2	TRBJ1-3	TGTGCCAGCAGCCTACCCAGGACGGACCGGGTCACCATATATTTT	CASSLPRTDRVTIYF
.	.	TRBV5-1	TRBJ1-5	TGCGCCAGCAGCTTGGAAGGGTTTGCGGGCCAGCCCCAGCATTTT	CASSLEGFAGQPQHF
TRBD1	few	TRBV18	TRBJ1-6	TGTGCCAGCTCACCGACAGGGATGGTTGATTCACCCCTCCACTTT	CASSPTGMVDSPLHF
TRBD2	.	TRBV7-2	TRBJ2-1	TGTGCCAGCAGACCACCCGGGACTAGCAGGGATGAGCAGTTCTTC	CASRPPGTSRDEQFF
.	.	TRBV11-3	TRBJ2-2	TGTGCCAGCAGCGGTAGCCGGCGCAGCACCGGGGAGCTGTTTTTT	CASSGSRRSTGELFF
.	.	TRBV2	TRBJ2-2	TGTGCCAGCAGTCAGAGGATCTACACCGGGGAGCTGTTTTTT	CASSQRIYTGELFF
.	.	TRBV4-2	TRBJ2-5	TGTGCCAGCAGCAGTGCGGGGGCGGAGACCCAGTACTTC	CASSSAGAETQYF
TRBD2	.	TRBV11-2	TRBJ2-1	TGTGCCAGCAGCTTAGCGATCGGGGGGGCTCACAATGAGCAGTTCTTC	CASSLAIGGAHNEQFF
.	few	TRBV9	TRBJ1-1	TGTGCCAGCAGCGTAGGAGACACTGAAGCTTTCTTT	CASSVGDTEAFF
TRBD2	few	TRBV7-3	TRBJ2-3	TGTGCCAGCAGCTTAGCGCTAGCGGGGCCGACAGATACGCAGTATTTT	CASSLALAGPTDTQYF
.	few	TRBV19	TRBJ1-1	TGTGCCAGTAGCCGGTTCATGAACACTGAAGCTTTCTTT	CASSRFMNTEAFF
.	.	TRBV2	TRBJ2-5	TGTGCCAGCGGCGCACCGGGCACTAAAGAGACCCAGTACTTC	CASGAPGTKETQYF
.	few	TRBV11-2	TRBJ2-1	TGTGCCAGCAGCTTACCCGGGACAACAAATGAGCAGTTCTTC	CASSLPGTTNEQFF
.	.	TRBV18	TRBJ1-1	TGTGCCAGCTCACCACAGAAGACTGAAGCTTTCTTT	CASSPQKTEAFF
.	few	TRBV27	TRBJ2-3	TGTGCCAGCAGTATGGGAACAGGGATAGATACGCAGTATTTT	CASSMGTGIDTQYF
TRBD1	many	TRBV18	TRBJ1-6	TGTGCCAGCTCACCACATCAGGGGGAAGGTTCACCCCTCCACTTT	CASSPHQGEGSPLHF
.	few	TRBV7-2	TRBJ2-6	TGTGCCAGCAGCTTAAATACTGTTACTTCTGGGGCCAACGTCCTGACTTTC	CASSLNTVTSGANVLTF
TRBD1	.	TRBV10-3	TRBJ2-2	TGTGCCACGAAGACAGGGTTAACCGGGGAGCTGTTTTTT	CATKTGLTGELFF
.	.	TRBV2	TRBJ1-4	TGTGCCAGCAGTGCGGAAGGGGGGGCGGGTGAAAAACTGTTTTTT	CASSAEGGAGEKLFF
TRBD1	.	TRBV9	TRBJ1-6	TGTGCCAGCAGCGGGGGACAGGGGCATAATTCACCCCTCCACTTT	CASSGGQGHNSPLHF
.	medium-sized	TRBV7-2	TRBJ2-6	TGTGCCAGCTCGCGGGCCTCTGGGGCCAACGTCCTGACTTTC	CASSRASGANVLTF
.	many	TRBV14	TRBJ1-1	TGTGCCAGCAGCCAAGATCCCGGGGGCAAGACTGAAGCTTTCTTT	CASSQDPGGKTEAFF
.	.	TRBV19	TRBJ1-2	TGTGCCAGTAGTCCGCAGCAGGACTATGGCTACACCTTC	CASSPQQDYGYTF
.	many	TRBV2	TRBJ2-5	TGTGCCAGCATCATGGACATCCAAGAGACCCAGTACTTC	CASIMDIQETQYF
.	.	TRBV21-1	TRBJ1-5	TGTGCCAGCAGCACTTCCCAGCATTTT	CASSTSQHF
.	few	TRBV6-4	TRBJ2-1	TGTGCCAGCAGTGCCGGACTTATTGGTTCCTACAATGAGCAGTTCTTC	CASSAGLIGSYNEQFF
.	.	TRBV5-1	TRBJ1-2	TGCGCCAGCAAAAATTCCGGGACACAGATCTATGGCTACACCTTC	CASKNSGTQIYGYTF
TRBD1	few	TRBV7-2	TRBJ2-6	TGTGCCAGCAGCTTAGCCGCAGGGGGCGCCGGGGCCAACGTCCTGACTTTC	CASSLAAGGAGANVLTF
TRBD1	few	TRBV7-9	TRBJ1-5	TGTGCCAGCAGCCTTCAGGCGGGACAGAACAATCAGCCCCAGCATTTT	CASSLQAGQNNQPQHF
TRBD1	.	TRBV7-2	TRBJ1-6	TGTGCCAGCAGCTTAAGGACAGGGGGTTCACCCCTCCACTTT	CASSLRTGGSPLHF
.	.	TRBV19	TRBJ2-5	TGTGCCAGTAGTATCTTGTTAGCTGCGGCGCAAGAGACCCAGTACTTC	CASSILLAAAQETQYF
.	few	TRBV4-1	TRBJ1-2	TGCGCCAGCAGCCAAGAAAGGGGCTATGGCTACACCTTC	CASSQERGYGYTF